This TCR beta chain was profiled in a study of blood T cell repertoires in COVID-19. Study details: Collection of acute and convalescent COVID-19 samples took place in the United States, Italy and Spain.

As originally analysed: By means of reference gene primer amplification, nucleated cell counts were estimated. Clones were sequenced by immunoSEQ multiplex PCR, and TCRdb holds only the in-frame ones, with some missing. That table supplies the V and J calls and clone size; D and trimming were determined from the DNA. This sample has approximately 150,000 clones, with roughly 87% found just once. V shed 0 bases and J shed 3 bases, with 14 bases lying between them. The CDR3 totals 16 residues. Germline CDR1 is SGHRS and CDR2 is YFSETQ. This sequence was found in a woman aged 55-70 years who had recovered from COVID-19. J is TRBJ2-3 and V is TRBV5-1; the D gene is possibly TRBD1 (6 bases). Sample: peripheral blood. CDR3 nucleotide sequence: TGCGCCAGCAGCTTGGGTCAGGACAGCCTAACAGATACGCAGTATTTT. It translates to CASSLGQDSLTDTQYF.